This TCR beta chain was identified during a study of cytomegalovirus exposure and HLA in healthy donors. Study conclusions and caveats: In vitro work confirmed that a few CMV-associated chains recognize CMV antigens. Within the 100 to 150 validation repertoires, first-cohort TCR clusters tended to co-occur, according to a later analysis.

Using immunoSEQ multiplex PCR, the repertoire was profiled, and TCRdb retains in-frame clones only, with some absent. The data hold roughly 250,000 clones, with around 90% observed a single time. The donors belonged to the roughly 120-subject validation cohort, separate from the roughly 700-subject first cohort. The CDR3 consists of 14 residues. Trimming took off 5 bases at V and 6 bases at J, with 16 bases between the two ends. Germline V gives CDR1 MNHEY, CDR2 SVGAGI. About this clone: Its antigen is unidentified.

The clonotype was recovered from a woman between 18 and 30 years old in good health and CMV-seronegative. Sequencing used PBMCs. The rearrangement joins TRBV6-5 to TRBJ1-1; D is perhaps TRBD1 (6 bases). DNA of the CDR3: TGTGCCAGCAGTACTAGACAGGTCCGGTCTGAAGCTTTCTTT. This codes for CASSTRQVRSEAFF.